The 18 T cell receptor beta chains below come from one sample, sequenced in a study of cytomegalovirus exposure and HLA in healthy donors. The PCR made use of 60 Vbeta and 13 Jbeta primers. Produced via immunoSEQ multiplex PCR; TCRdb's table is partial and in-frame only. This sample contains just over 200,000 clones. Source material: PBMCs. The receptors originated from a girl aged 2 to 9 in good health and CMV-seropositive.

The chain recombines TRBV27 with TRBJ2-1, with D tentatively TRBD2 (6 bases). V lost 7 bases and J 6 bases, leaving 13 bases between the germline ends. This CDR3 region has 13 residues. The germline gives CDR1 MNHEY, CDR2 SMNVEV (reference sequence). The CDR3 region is CASKRRDFNEQFF. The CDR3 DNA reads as TGTGCCAGCAAACGCCGGGACTTCAATGAGCAGTTCTTC.

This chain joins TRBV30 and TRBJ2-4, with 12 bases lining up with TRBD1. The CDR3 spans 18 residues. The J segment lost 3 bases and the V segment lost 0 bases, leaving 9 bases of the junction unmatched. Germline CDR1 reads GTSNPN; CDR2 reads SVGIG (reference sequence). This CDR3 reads CAWSVSGTGGLGKNIQYF. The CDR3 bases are TGTGCCTGGAGTGTCTCAGGGACAGGGGGCTTAGGCAAAAACATTCAGTACTTC.

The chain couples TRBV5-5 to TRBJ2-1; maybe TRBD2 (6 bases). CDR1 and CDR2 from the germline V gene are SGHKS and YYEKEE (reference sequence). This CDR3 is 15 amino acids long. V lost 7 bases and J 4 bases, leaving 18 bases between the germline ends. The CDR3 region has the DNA TGTGCCAGCCTAGGTTGGGGCGGGGTTTACAATGAGCAGTTCTTC. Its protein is CASLGWGGVYNEQFF.

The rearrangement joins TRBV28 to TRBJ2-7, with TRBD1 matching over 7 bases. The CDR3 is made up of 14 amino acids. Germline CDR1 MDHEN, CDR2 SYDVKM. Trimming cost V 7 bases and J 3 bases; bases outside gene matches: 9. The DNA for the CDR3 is TGTGCCAGCACTCAACAGGGGTGGCACTACGAGCAGTACTTC. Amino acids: CASTQQGWHYEQYF. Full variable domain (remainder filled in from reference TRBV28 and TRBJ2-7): DVKVTQSSRYLVKRTGEKVFLECVQDMDHENMFWYRQDPGLGLRLIYFSYDVKMKEKGDIPEGYSVSREKKERFSLILESASTNQTSMYLCASTQQGWHYEQYFGPGTRLTVT.

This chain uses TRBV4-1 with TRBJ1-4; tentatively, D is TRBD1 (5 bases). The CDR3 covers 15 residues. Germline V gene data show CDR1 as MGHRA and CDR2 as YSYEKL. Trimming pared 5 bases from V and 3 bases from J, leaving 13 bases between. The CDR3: CASSVTGGANEKLFF. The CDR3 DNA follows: TGCGCCAGCAGCGTCACGGGGGGAGCTAATGAAAAACTGTTTTTT.

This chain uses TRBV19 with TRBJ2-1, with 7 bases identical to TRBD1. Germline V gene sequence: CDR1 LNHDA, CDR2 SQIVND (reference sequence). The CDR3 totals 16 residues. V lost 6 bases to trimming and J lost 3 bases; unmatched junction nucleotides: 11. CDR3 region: CASSSYRGRFYNEQFF. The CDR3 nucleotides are TGTGCCAGTAGCTCCTACAGGGGCCGTTTCTACAATGAGCAGTTCTTC.

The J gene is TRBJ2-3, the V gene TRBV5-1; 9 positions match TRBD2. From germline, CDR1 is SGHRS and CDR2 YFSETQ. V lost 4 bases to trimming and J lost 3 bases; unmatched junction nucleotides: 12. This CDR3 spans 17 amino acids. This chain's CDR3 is CASSAQLAGVGTDTQYF. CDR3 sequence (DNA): TGCGCCAGCAGCGCCCAACTAGCGGGCGTTGGGACAGATACGCAGTATTTT.

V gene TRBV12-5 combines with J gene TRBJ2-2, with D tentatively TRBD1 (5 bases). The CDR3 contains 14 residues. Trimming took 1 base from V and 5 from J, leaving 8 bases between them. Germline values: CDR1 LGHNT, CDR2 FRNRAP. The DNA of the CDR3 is TGTGCTAGTGGTTTGGGAGCAGGGACCGGGGAGCTGTTTTTT. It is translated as CASGLGAGTGELFF. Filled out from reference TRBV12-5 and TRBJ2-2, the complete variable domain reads DARVTQTPRHKVTEMGQEVTMRCQPILGHNTVFWYRQTMMQGLELLAYFRNRAPLDDSGMPKDRFSAEMPDATLATLKIQPSEPRDSAVYFCASGLGAGTGELFFGEGSRLTVL.

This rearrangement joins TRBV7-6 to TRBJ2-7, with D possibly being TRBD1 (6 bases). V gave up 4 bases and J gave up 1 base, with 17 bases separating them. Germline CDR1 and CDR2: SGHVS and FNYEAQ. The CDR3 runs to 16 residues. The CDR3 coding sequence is TGTGCCAGCAGCTCAAAACCCCGACAGGCTTCCTACGAGCAGTACTTC. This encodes CASSSKPRQASYEQYF.

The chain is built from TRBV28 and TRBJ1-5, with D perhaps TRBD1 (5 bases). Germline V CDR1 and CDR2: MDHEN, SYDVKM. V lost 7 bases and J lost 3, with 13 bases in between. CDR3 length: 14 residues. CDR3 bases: TGTGCCAGCACCCAGACGGGGGTCAATCAGCCCCAGCATTTT. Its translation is CASTQTGVNQPQHF.

CDR3 sequence reads: CASTSSRTGNTEAFF. The CDR3 DNA follows: TGTGCCAGCACCTCTTCACGGACAGGGAACACTGAAGCTTTCTTT. The chain joins TRBV9 to TRBJ1-1; 7 bases line up with TRBD1. Germline-derived CDR1 and CDR2 are SGDLS and YYNGEE. The CDR3 contains 15 residues. Unmatched junction bases numbered 9, after V lost 6 bases and J lost 1 base.

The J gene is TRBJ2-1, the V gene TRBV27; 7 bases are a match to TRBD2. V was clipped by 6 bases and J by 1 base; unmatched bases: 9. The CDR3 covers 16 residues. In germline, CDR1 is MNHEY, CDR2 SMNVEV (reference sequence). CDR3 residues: CASSASGVGSYNEQFF. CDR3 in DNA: TGTGCCAGCAGCGCTAGCGGAGTCGGTTCCTACAATGAGCAGTTCTTC.

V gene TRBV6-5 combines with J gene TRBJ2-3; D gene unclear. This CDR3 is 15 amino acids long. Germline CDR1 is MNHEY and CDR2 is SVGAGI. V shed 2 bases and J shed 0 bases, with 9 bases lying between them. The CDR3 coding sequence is TGTGCCAGCAGTTACAATTGGGCTAGCACAGATACGCAGTATTTT. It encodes CASSYNWASTDTQYF.

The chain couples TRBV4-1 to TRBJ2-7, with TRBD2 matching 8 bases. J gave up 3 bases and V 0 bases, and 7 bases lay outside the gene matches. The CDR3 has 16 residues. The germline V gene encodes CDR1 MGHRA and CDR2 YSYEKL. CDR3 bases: TGCGCCAGCAGCCAAGAAGCTAGCGGGCCCTTCTACGAGCAGTACTTC. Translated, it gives CASSQEASGPFYEQYF.

The CDR3 reads CASSLPSTSGHNEQFF. CDR3 bases: TGCGCCAGCAGCCTTCCTAGCACTAGCGGACACAATGAGCAGTTCTTC. V and J are TRBV5-1 and TRBJ2-1; 8 bases line up with TRBD2. This CDR3 contains 16 residues. Unmatched junction bases numbered 11, after V lost 4 bases and J lost 5 bases. The V gene's germline CDR1 is SGHRS and CDR2 YFSETQ.

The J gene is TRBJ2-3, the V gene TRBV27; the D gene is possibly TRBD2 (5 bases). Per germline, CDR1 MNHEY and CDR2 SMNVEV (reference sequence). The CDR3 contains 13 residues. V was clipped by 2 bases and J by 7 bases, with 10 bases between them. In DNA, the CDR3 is TGTGCCAGCAGTTTAAAGGACTCGTATACGCAGTATTTT. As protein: CASSLKDSYTQYF.

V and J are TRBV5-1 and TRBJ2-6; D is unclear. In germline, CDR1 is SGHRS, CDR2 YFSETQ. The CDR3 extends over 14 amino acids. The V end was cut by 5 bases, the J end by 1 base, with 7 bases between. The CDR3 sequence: CASRLASGANVLTF. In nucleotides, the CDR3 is TGCGCCAGCAGGTTAGCATCTGGGGCCAACGTCCTGACTTTC. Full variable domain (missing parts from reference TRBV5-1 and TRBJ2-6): KAGVTQTPRYLIKTRGQQVTLSCSPISGHRSVSWYQQTPGQGLQFLFEYFSETQRNKGNFPGRFSGRQFSNSRSEMNVSTLELGDSALYLCASRLASGANVLTFGAGSRLTVL.

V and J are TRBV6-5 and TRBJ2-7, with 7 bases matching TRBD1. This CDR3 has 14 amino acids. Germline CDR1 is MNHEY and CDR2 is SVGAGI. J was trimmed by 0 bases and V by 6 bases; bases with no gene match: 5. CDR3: CASRDRQGSYEQYF. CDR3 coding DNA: TGTGCCAGCAGGGACAGACAGGGCTCCTACGAGCAGTACTTC.